Listed below are T cell receptor beta chains from one sample, sequenced in a study of PD-L1 blockade in urothelial cancer. Libraries were prepared by immunoSEQ multiplex PCR; TCRdb keeps only in-frame clonotypes and omits some of them. The data contain 30,000 to 35,000 clones, roughly 88% of them singletons. This sample comprised PBMCs, obtained around atezolizumab (anti-PD-L1) treatment. These receptors all come from a man in his fifties or sixties with urothelial cancer. The CDR3 runs from the conserved cysteine through the conserved F or W. The order of the fields is clone size, D gene, J gene, V gene, CDR3 protein, CDR3 DNA. The D gene is left open where the match is weak. Some rows have no size entry. The others give once, few or many, or a class for an expanded clone.

clone size: -; D gene: TRBD1; J gene: TRBJ1-5; V gene: TRBV12-5; CDR3 protein: CASGSRQGGQPQHF; CDR3 DNA: TGTGCTAGTGGTTCCAGACAGGGGGGTCAGCCCCAGCATTTT
clone size: -; D gene: -; J gene: TRBJ2-3; V gene: TRBV19; CDR3 protein: CASSNRGFTDTQYF; CDR3 DNA: TGTGCCAGTAGTAATCGGGGGTTCACAGATACGCAGTATTTT
clone size: -; D gene: TRBD1; J gene: TRBJ2-5; V gene: TRBV2; CDR3 protein: CASRDRQYQETQYF; CDR3 DNA: TGTGCCAGCAGGGACAGGCAGTACCAAGAGACCCAGTACTTC
clone size: -; D gene: TRBD2; J gene: TRBJ2-1; V gene: TRBV6-4; CDR3 protein: CASSVGTSGDEQFF; CDR3 DNA: TGTGCCAGCAGTGTGGGGACTAGCGGGGATGAGCAGTTCTTC
clone size: few; D gene: -; J gene: TRBJ1-5; V gene: TRBV15; CDR3 protein: CATSRVKLVNQPQHF; CDR3 DNA: TGTGCCACCAGCAGAGTTAAACTGGTCAATCAGCCCCAGCATTTT
clone size: once; D gene: TRBD1; J gene: TRBJ1-6; V gene: TRBV2; CDR3 protein: CASSGPGQGANSPLHF; CDR3 DNA: TGTGCCAGCAGTGGACCGGGACAGGGGGCCAATTCACCCCTCCACTTT
clone size: -; D gene: -; J gene: TRBJ1-2; V gene: TRBV11-2; CDR3 protein: CASSLASGAGYTF; CDR3 DNA: TGTGCCAGCAGCTTAGCTTCAGGGGCCGGCTACACCTTC
clone size: -; D gene: -; J gene: TRBJ1-3; V gene: TRBV4-1; CDR3 protein: CASSRPGGTDTIYF; CDR3 DNA: TGCGCCAGCAGCCGCCCTGGCGGTACGGACACCATATATTTT
clone size: -; D gene: TRBD2; J gene: TRBJ2-1; V gene: TRBV7-2; CDR3 protein: CASSLGASGGAFLHEQFF; CDR3 DNA: TGTGCCAGCAGCTTAGGGGCTAGCGGGGGGGCCTTTTTACATGAGCAGTTCTTC
clone size: few; D gene: TRBD1; J gene: TRBJ1-1; V gene: TRBV7-8; CDR3 protein: CASSAQTGRKTEAFF; CDR3 DNA: TGTGCCAGCAGCGCACAGACAGGGCGGAAGACTGAAGCTTTCTTT
clone size: once; D gene: TRBD2; J gene: TRBJ2-1; V gene: TRBV4-2; CDR3 protein: CASSAGTSGRVTNEQFF; CDR3 DNA: TGTGCCAGCAGCGCCGGGACTAGCGGGAGGGTAACCAATGAGCAGTTCTTC
clone size: -; D gene: TRBD1; J gene: TRBJ2-4; V gene: TRBV19; CDR3 protein: CASSKGQGQVIQYF; CDR3 DNA: TGTGCCAGTAGTAAAGGACAGGGCCAGGTCATTCAGTACTTC
clone size: -; D gene: TRBD1; J gene: TRBJ1-4; V gene: TRBV14; CDR3 protein: CASSQRQGVATNEKLFF; CDR3 DNA: TGTGCCAGCAGCCAACGACAGGGGGTGGCTACTAATGAAAAACTGTTTTTT
clone size: -; D gene: -; J gene: TRBJ2-7; V gene: TRBV4-3; CDR3 protein: CASSQDQVDRSYEQYF; CDR3 DNA: TGCGCCAGCAGCCAAGATCAAGTCGACAGATCCTACGAGCAGTACTTC
clone size: -; D gene: TRBD1; J gene: TRBJ1-5; V gene: TRBV6-1; CDR3 protein: CASQTGSNQPQHF; CDR3 DNA: TGTGCCAGCCAGACAGGGAGCAATCAGCCCCAGCATTTT
clone size: few; D gene: TRBD1; J gene: TRBJ1-5; V gene: TRBV6-5; CDR3 protein: CASSNRQGRNQPQHF; CDR3 DNA: TGTGCCAGCAGCAATCGACAGGGGAGGAATCAGCCCCAGCATTTT
clone size: once; D gene: -; J gene: TRBJ1-1; V gene: TRBV5-1; CDR3 protein: CASSLEAKNTEAFF; CDR3 DNA: TGCGCCAGCAGCTTGGAAGCTAAGAACACTGAAGCTTTCTTT
clone size: -; D gene: -; J gene: TRBJ2-1; V gene: TRBV4-1; CDR3 protein: CASSQAPTGTAYNEQFF; CDR3 DNA: TGCGCCAGCAGCCAGGCTCCAACAGGGACGGCCTACAATGAGCAGTTCTTC
clone size: -; D gene: -; J gene: TRBJ2-5; V gene: TRBV5-1; CDR3 protein: CASSPYRVGQESQYF; CDR3 DNA: TGCGCCAGCAGCCCGTACAGGGTGGGGCAAGAGTCCCAGTACTTC
clone size: -; D gene: TRBD2; J gene: TRBJ2-1; V gene: TRBV7-2; CDR3 protein: CASSYAGLAGVNEQFF; CDR3 DNA: TGTGCCAGCAGCTACGCGGGACTAGCGGGAGTAAATGAGCAGTTCTTC
clone size: -; D gene: -; J gene: TRBJ1-4; V gene: TRBV6-1; CDR3 protein: CASIRATNEKLFF; CDR3 DNA: TGTGCCAGCATTCGTGCAACTAATGAAAAACTGTTTTTT
clone size: -; D gene: -; J gene: TRBJ1-5; V gene: TRBV6-4; CDR3 protein: CASSDERTLASNQPQHF; CDR3 DNA: TGTGCCAGCAGTGACGAACGGACTTTGGCTAGCAATCAGCCCCAGCATTTT
clone size: -; D gene: -; J gene: TRBJ2-2; V gene: TRBV6-1; CDR3 protein: CASRYRQSNTGELFF; CDR3 DNA: TGTGCCAGCAGGTACCGACAGTCGAACACCGGGGAGCTGTTTTTT
clone size: -; D gene: -; J gene: TRBJ1-3; V gene: TRBV10-1; CDR3 protein: CASSASSSGNTIYF; CDR3 DNA: TGCGCCAGCAGTGCCTCGAGCTCTGGAAACACCATATATTTT
clone size: few; D gene: TRBD2; J gene: TRBJ2-1; V gene: TRBV6-6; CDR3 protein: CASRAAGTSVSEQFF; CDR3 DNA: TGTGCCAGCAGGGCAGCCGGGACTAGCGTTAGTGAGCAGTTCTTC
clone size: -; D gene: -; J gene: TRBJ2-3; V gene: TRBV11-2; CDR3 protein: CASSLGSGVLLDTQYF; CDR3 DNA: TGTGCCAGCAGCTTAGGGTCGGGGGTCCTTCTGGATACGCAGTATTTT
clone size: -; D gene: TRBD2; J gene: TRBJ2-7; V gene: TRBV4-1; CDR3 protein: CASSQAERGNYEQYF; CDR3 DNA: TGCGCCAGCAGCCAAGCGGAGCGGGGCAACTACGAGCAGTACTTC
clone size: -; D gene: TRBD2; J gene: TRBJ2-1; V gene: TRBV4-2; CDR3 protein: CASSPEPLAGGPGRNEQFF; CDR3 DNA: TGTGCCAGCAGCCCGGAACCCCTAGCGGGGGGGCCCGGGAGGAATGAGCAGTTCTTC
clone size: -; D gene: TRBD1; J gene: TRBJ2-1; V gene: TRBV18; CDR3 protein: CASSPRDRGSEQFF; CDR3 DNA: TGTGCCAGCTCACCAAGGGACAGGGGATCTGAGCAGTTCTTC
clone size: -; D gene: -; J gene: TRBJ1-1; V gene: TRBV7-9; CDR3 protein: CASSPVRGTEAFF; CDR3 DNA: TGTGCCAGCAGCCCCGTCCGGGGTACTGAAGCTTTCTTT
clone size: once; D gene: TRBD2; J gene: TRBJ2-7; V gene: TRBV11-2; CDR3 protein: CASSRPGLARYEQYF; CDR3 DNA: TGTGCCAGCAGCAGACCGGGACTAGCTAGGTACGAGCAGTACTTC
clone size: -; D gene: TRBD1; J gene: TRBJ1-3; V gene: TRBV18; CDR3 protein: CASSPDRAAGNTIYF; CDR3 DNA: TGTGCCAGCTCACCGGACAGGGCCGCTGGAAACACCATATATTTT
clone size: -; D gene: -; J gene: TRBJ1-1; V gene: TRBV5-4; CDR3 protein: CASSLAQQGNTEAFF; CDR3 DNA: TGTGCCAGCAGCTTGGCACAGCAGGGGAACACTGAAGCTTTCTTT
clone size: -; D gene: -; J gene: TRBJ1-2; V gene: TRBV2; CDR3 protein: CASRPEGYGYTF; CDR3 DNA: TGTGCCAGCAGGCCCGAGGGCTATGGCTACACCTTC